One and the same sample provided the 32 T cell receptor beta chains below, sequenced in a study of radiation and T cells in renal cell carcinoma. Described time point: blood 4 weeks post-SBRT, at nephrectomy. Treatment noted: 15 Gy SBRT to primary tumor, nephrectomy 4 weeks later. The protocol was immunoSEQ multiplex PCR, while the TCRdb copy is restricted to in-frame clones and leaves out a portion. The sample consists of about 78,000 clones, 89% of them appearing once. Material: blood, obtained from a patient whose treatment included radiotherapy and nephrectomy. The source is a woman in her seventies with renal cell carcinoma.

The chain joins TRBV6-1 to TRBJ1-2, with 7 bases that match TRBD1. The CDR3 contains 13 residues. Looked up from germline, CDR1 is MNHNS and CDR2 is SASEGT. J lost 8 bases, V lost 4 bases, and 7 bases had no gene match. The CDR3 coding sequence is TGTGCCAGCAGTGCGACAGGGTTGGCGGGCTACACCTTC. Translation: CASSATGLAGYTF.

This clone was observed a single time. The chain has TRBV15 and TRBJ1-5; D unresolved. Germline-derived CDR1 and CDR2 are LNHNV and YYDKDF (reference sequence). The CDR3 covers 13 residues. V lost 0 bases and J 5 bases, leaving 5 bases between the germline ends. Here the CDR3 reads CATSRDGHQPQHF. CDR3 nucleotide sequence: TGTGCCACCAGCAGAGATGGTCATCAGCCCCAGCATTTT.

This sequence joins TRBV18 and TRBJ2-5; the match to TRBD2 covers 7 bases. V trimming: 3 bases; J trimming: 5 bases; junction bases outside the gene matches: 3. CDR3 length equals 13 residues. The germline CDR1 and CDR2 sequences are KGHSH and LQKENI. Here the CDR3 DNA reads TGTGCCAGCTCACCTGTAGCGGGTGAGACCCAGTACTTC. Encoded protein: CASSPVAGETQYF.

The chain links TRBV4-3 to TRBJ2-3; the match to TRBD2 covers 8 bases. V trimming: 3 bases; J trimming: 2 bases; junction bases outside the gene matches: 7. Germline V gene sequence: CDR1 LGHNA, CDR2 YSLEER. The CDR3 is 16 residues long. The CDR3 protein is CASSQGGGSFTDTQYF. CDR3 nucleotide sequence: TGCGCCAGCAGCCAGGGCGGGGGGTCCTTCACAGATACGCAGTATTTT.

The table lists this clone with a count of one. This chain uses TRBV5-5 with TRBJ2-1; D may be TRBD2 (5 bases). Trimming shortened V by 1 base and J by 10 bases, and 18 bases separated the two germline ends. Germline V gene sequence: CDR1 SGHKS, CDR2 YYEKEE (reference sequence). CDR3 length equals 15 residues. The CDR3 DNA sequence: TGTGCCAGCAGCTTGCTTAACGGTGGACTGTCCGAGCAGTTCTTC. Residues: CASSLLNGGLSEQFF.

The J gene is TRBJ1-4, the V gene TRBV28, with a tentative D call TRBD1 (5 bases). This CDR3 has 14 amino acids. Trimming cost V 2 bases and J 12 bases, with 16 bases left between them. CDR1 and CDR2 from the germline V gene are MDHEN and SYDVKM. CDR3 DNA sequence: TGTGCCAGCAGTTTAACCAGACCATTGGGGGAACTGTTTTTT. Translating gives CASSLTRPLGELFF.

This chain joins TRBV28 and TRBJ2-1, with a weak D call TRBD2 (5 bases). Germline CDR1 and CDR2: MDHEN and SYDVKM. This CDR3 contains 15 residues. Trimming cost V 6 bases and J 8 bases, with 20 bases left between them. The CDR3 DNA follows: TGTGCCAGCAGCTCGGTCGGGAAGGGATTAGATGAGCAGTTCTTC. Its translation is CASSSVGKGLDEQFF.

CDR3 sequence: CASSTMIRETQYF. CDR3 DNA sequence: TGTGCCAGCAGTACGATGATCCGGGAGACCCAGTACTTC. The chain employs TRBV6-5 and TRBJ2-5; no clear D. The CDR3 is 13 residues long. Looked up from germline, CDR1 is MNHEY and CDR2 is SVGAGI. The V gene lost 5 bases and the J gene lost 5 bases, with 12 bases spanning the gap.

V gene TRBV10-3 combines with J gene TRBJ2-6; 9 bases align to TRBD1. V lost 4 bases to trimming and J lost 0 bases; unmatched junction nucleotides: 4. Germline CDR1 is ENHRY and CDR2 is SYGVKD. The length of the CDR3 is 17 residues. Here the CDR3 DNA reads TGTGCCATCAGTGGGACAGGGGCGACCTCTGGGGCCAACGTCCTGACTTTC. Translating it yields CAISGTGATSGANVLTF.

J is TRBJ2-2 and V is TRBV5-1; D gene ambiguous. With 0 bases removed from V and 6 bases from J, the gap between germline ends came to 3 bases. Germline CDR1 reads SGHRS; CDR2 reads YFSETQ. This CDR3 is 12 amino acids long. The CDR3 nucleotides are TGCGCCAGCAGCTTGGGGCCCGGGGAGCTGTTTTTT. It encodes CASSLGPGELFF.

The chain combines TRBV5-5 with TRBJ1-1, with D perhaps matching TRBD1 (6 bases). The CDR3 spans 15 residues. The germline gives CDR1 SGHKS, CDR2 YYEKEE (reference sequence). V dropped 3 bases and J dropped 1 base, with 13 bases sitting between them. The CDR3 loop is CASSWGGRPNTEAFF. The CDR3 region has the DNA TGTGCCAGCAGCTGGGGGGGCAGACCGAACACTGAAGCTTTCTTT.

The rearrangement uses TRBV27 and TRBJ2-3; TRBD2 matches 7 bases. The CDR3 covers 18 residues. CDR1 and CDR2 from the germline V gene are MNHEY and SMNVEV (reference sequence). J gave up 4 bases and V 4 bases, and 17 bases lay outside the gene matches. In nucleotides, the CDR3 is TGTGCCAGCAGTTCCCGCCGGGGGGTTTCATATTTTGCAGATACGCAGTATTTT. Translation: CASSSRRGVSYFADTQYF.

The chain employs TRBV19 and TRBJ2-1, with D perhaps matching TRBD1 or TRBD2 (5 bases each). This CDR3 is built from 15 residues. Trimming cost V 6 bases and J 0 bases, with 12 bases left between them. Germline V lookup: CDR1 LNHDA, CDR2 SQIVND (reference sequence). CDR3 region: CASSVLGTSYNEQFF. The CDR3 DNA reads TGTGCCAGTAGCGTTCTGGGGACCTCCTACAATGAGCAGTTCTTC.

The V gene is TRBV7-2, the J gene TRBJ2-3, with 10 bases lining up with TRBD2. CDR1 SGHTA and CDR2 FQGNSA come from the germline V gene. The V segment lost 1 base and the J segment 4 bases; nucleotides outside the gene matches: 5. The CDR3 runs to 16 residues. The CDR3 reads CASSLVLAGASDTQYF. In DNA form, the CDR3 reads TGTGCCAGCAGCTTAGTGCTAGCGGGGGCCTCAGATACGCAGTATTTT.

V is TRBV20-1 and J is TRBJ2-7; D unresolved. CDR1 is DFQATT and CDR2 is SNEGSKA in the germline V gene (reference sequence). The CDR3 spans 11 residues. V gave up 2 bases and J gave up 5 bases, with 7 bases separating them. The CDR3, as DNA: TGCAGTGCTAGAAGGGCCGACGAGCAGTACTTC. Translation gives CSARRADEQYF.

The chain has TRBV6-1 and TRBJ1-5; 12 bases line up with TRBD1. V lost 3 bases and J lost 7; bases outside the gene matches: 4. The CDR3 consists of 15 residues. Germline CDR1 reads MNHNS; CDR2 reads SASEGT. The CDR3, as DNA: TGTGCCAGCAGTGAGGGGACAGGGGGCCGGCAGCCCCAGCATTTT. Translating gives CASSEGTGGRQPQHF.

V gene TRBV7-2 combines with J gene TRBJ1-5; no firm D call. Germline CDR1 reads SGHTA; CDR2 reads FQGNSA. CDR3 length: 13 residues. V was clipped by 4 bases and J by 7 bases, with 11 bases between them. Here the CDR3 DNA reads TGTGCCAGCAGCTCACACTCTAGGCAGCCCCAGCATTTT. Translation gives CASSSHSRQPQHF.

The chain links TRBV6-1 to TRBJ1-2, with TRBD1 as a possible D gene (5 bases). Germline V lookup: CDR1 MNHNS, CDR2 SASEGT. There are 16 residues in the CDR3. Trimming cost V 4 bases and J 4 bases, with 19 bases left between them. Here the CDR3 reads CASSGVRGGAGYGYTF. The CDR3 bases are TGTGCCAGCAGTGGGGTTCGGGGCGGGGCCGGCTATGGCTACACCTTC.

As regards this clone: The same CDR3 can be traced to other DNA sequences in this sample. The chain uses TRBV5-4 and TRBJ2-5; TRBD2 matches 9 bases. CDR3 length: 16 amino acids. The trim removed 4 bases at V and 3 bases at J, leaving 10 bases unmatched. From germline, CDR1 is SGHNT and CDR2 YYREEE (reference sequence). The CDR3 sequence is CASSPGGLAGEETQYF. Written as DNA, the CDR3 is TGTGCCAGCAGCCCTGGTGGGTTAGCGGGGGAAGAGACCCAGTACTTC.

The V and J genes are TRBV6-1 and TRBJ1-5; 7 bases are shared with TRBD1. J gave up 6 bases and V 4 bases, and 9 bases lay outside the gene matches. This CDR3 comprises 15 residues. Germline loops: CDR1 MNHNS, CDR2 SASEGT. This chain's CDR3 is CASSGIETGSQPQHF. Here the CDR3 DNA reads TGTGCCAGCAGTGGTATTGAGACAGGGTCTCAGCCCCAGCATTTT.

The gene calls are TRBV5-4 and TRBJ2-2; 7 bases agree with TRBD1. Germline CDR1 SGHNT, CDR2 YYREEE (reference sequence). The CDR3 has 14 amino acids. The V and J ends lost 1 base and 3 bases, in that order; junction bases with no gene match: 0. DNA of the CDR3: TGTGCCAGCAGCTTGCAGGGGGACACCGGGGAGCTGTTTTTT. Amino acids: CASSLQGDTGELFF.

This clone was seen just once. The chain is built from TRBV5-1 and TRBJ1-5; TRBD1 agrees at 7 bases. The CDR3 is 16 amino acids. Germline trimming cut 0 bases from V and 0 bases from J; bases unmatched to any gene: 3. Germline V gene sequence: CDR1 SGHRS, CDR2 YFSETQ. The CDR3 nucleotides read TGCGCCAGCAGCTTGGATCCAGGGGGTAGCAATCAGCCCCAGCATTTT. Protein product: CASSLDPGGSNQPQHF.

This sequence joins TRBV27 and TRBJ1-1; D is uncertain. Germline V gene lookup returns CDR1 MNHEY and CDR2 SMNVEV (reference sequence). There are 14 residues in the CDR3. The V end lost 3 bases, the J end lost 0 bases, and 8 bases lay between the germline ends. The CDR3 region is CASSLAGLNTEAFF. CDR3 in DNA: TGTGCCAGCAGTTTGGCAGGCCTGAACACTGAAGCTTTCTTT.

V and J are TRBV7-2 and TRBJ1-1; D is unresolved. The CDR3 spans 14 residues. Trimming pared 3 bases from V and 6 bases from J, leaving 14 bases between. Germline V lookup: CDR1 SGHTA, CDR2 FQGNSA. CDR3 nucleotides: TGTGCCAGCAGCTTGGATTGGGCTGCGGCTGAAGCTTTCTTT. Translated: CASSLDWAAAEAFF.

This clone showed up just a few times. The rearrangement uses TRBV4-2 and TRBJ1-5; a weak D match, TRBD1 (5 bases). V was clipped by 4 bases and J by 6 bases, with 16 bases between them. This CDR3 has 15 residues. Germline-derived CDR1 and CDR2 are LGHNA and YNFKEQ. Here the CDR3 DNA reads TGTGCCAGCAGCCCCCGAGGGGAGGGGCTTCAGCCCCAGCATTTT. It encodes CASSPRGEGLQPQHF.

The genes are TRBV10-2 and TRBJ1-2; D uncertain. Trimming pared 6 bases from V and 0 bases from J, leaving 8 bases between. Germline CDR1 reads WSHSY; CDR2 reads SAAADI. The CDR3 spans 13 residues. The CDR3 DNA is TGCGCCAGCAGGGACGGAACTAACTATGGCTACACCTTC. The encoded protein is CASRDGTNYGYTF.

This clone was seen only a few times. The chain is built from TRBV30 and TRBJ1-5; D is undetermined. Between the trimmed V and J ends, which lost 2 bases and 4 bases, there was a span of 15 bases. Germline V CDR1 and CDR2: GTSNPN, SVGIG (reference sequence). This CDR3 is 15 amino acids long. CDR3 nucleotide sequence: TGTGCCTGGAGTAACCCGACCCCAAATAATCAGCCCCAGCATTTT. Translated, it gives CAWSNPTPNNQPQHF.

The chain recombines TRBV11-2 with TRBJ1-4; D call uncertain. From germline, CDR1 is SGHAT and CDR2 FQNNGV. The length of the CDR3 is 11 residues. The ends were cut back, 6 bases at V and 4 bases at J, with 3 bases in the middle. Here the CDR3 DNA reads TGTGCCAGCAGGCATAATGAAAAACTGTTTTTT. Encoded protein: CASRHNEKLFF.

This rearrangement joins TRBV7-2 to TRBJ2-3; TRBD2 agrees at 7 bases. Germline lookup yields CDR1 SGHTA and CDR2 FQGNSA. The V segment lost 2 bases and the J segment 1 base; nucleotides outside the gene matches: 6. This CDR3 is 16 amino acids long. The CDR3 sequence is CASSLTGGRRTDTQYF. The DNA of the CDR3 is TGTGCCAGCAGCTTAACGGGGGGACGTCGCACAGATACGCAGTATTTT.

The V and J genes are TRBV28 and TRBJ1-3; the match to TRBD1 covers 9 bases. CDR1 is MDHEN, CDR2 SYDVKM, per germline. V shed 5 bases, J shed 5 bases, and the junction held 7 bases outside the gene matches. This CDR3 spans 15 amino acids. CDR3 nucleotides: TGTGCCAGCAGTCCCCACACAGGGGGCCGAAACACCATATATTTT. Its translation is CASSPHTGGRNTIYF.

This sequence joins TRBV5-1 and TRBJ2-7, with 11 nucleotides matching TRBD2. This CDR3 region has 15 residues. Germline assignment: CDR1 SGHRS and CDR2 YFSETQ. V shed 4 bases, J shed 2 bases, and the junction held 5 bases outside the gene matches. CDR3 in DNA: TGCGCCAGCAGCAAAGGGACTAGCGGTGCCTACGAGCAGTACTTC. Protein: CASSKGTSGAYEQYF.

The V and J genes are TRBV19 and TRBJ1-5; 7 bases line up with TRBD1. V gave up 2 bases and J gave up 5 bases; unmatched junction bases: 3. The germline V gene has CDR1 LNHDA and CDR2 SQIVND (reference sequence). The CDR3 is 14 residues long. DNA for the CDR3: TGTGCCAGTAGTATAAGCCAGGGGGATCAGCCCCAGCATTTT. The encoded protein is CASSISQGDQPQHF.